Here is one T cell receptor beta chain with its context. In terms of age and location, participants ranged from roughly 18 to 95 years and lived in fewer than 30 US areas. The data belong to a study of blood T cell repertoires in COVID-19. Study information: COVID-19 samples collected from the United States, Italy and Spain covered acute and convalescent phases.

In the original analysis: Amplification of reference gene primers provided the estimated nucleated cell counts. Sequencing was performed with immunoSEQ multiplex PCR; in TCRdb, only in-frame clones are kept and a portion is missing. V, J and clone size are taken as reported in that table, and D and trimming were inferred from the DNA itself. Among about 170,000 clones listed, 80% to 90% were seen once. V shed 4 bases and J 5 bases; nucleotides not matched to a gene: 10. CDR3 length: 15 amino acids. Germline-derived CDR1 and CDR2 are SGHRS and YFSETQ. This TCR was sampled from a woman in her forties or fifties in a cohort exposed to, infected with or recovered from COVID-19 (not recorded which). Input material: PBMCs or T cells enriched from blood (not recorded which). V usage is TRBV5-1 and J usage is TRBJ2-7, with 9 bases lining up with TRBD1. Here the CDR3 DNA reads TGCGCCAGCAGCGAGGGGGGACAGGGATTTGACGAGCAGTACTTC. It codes for CASSEGGQGFDEQYF.